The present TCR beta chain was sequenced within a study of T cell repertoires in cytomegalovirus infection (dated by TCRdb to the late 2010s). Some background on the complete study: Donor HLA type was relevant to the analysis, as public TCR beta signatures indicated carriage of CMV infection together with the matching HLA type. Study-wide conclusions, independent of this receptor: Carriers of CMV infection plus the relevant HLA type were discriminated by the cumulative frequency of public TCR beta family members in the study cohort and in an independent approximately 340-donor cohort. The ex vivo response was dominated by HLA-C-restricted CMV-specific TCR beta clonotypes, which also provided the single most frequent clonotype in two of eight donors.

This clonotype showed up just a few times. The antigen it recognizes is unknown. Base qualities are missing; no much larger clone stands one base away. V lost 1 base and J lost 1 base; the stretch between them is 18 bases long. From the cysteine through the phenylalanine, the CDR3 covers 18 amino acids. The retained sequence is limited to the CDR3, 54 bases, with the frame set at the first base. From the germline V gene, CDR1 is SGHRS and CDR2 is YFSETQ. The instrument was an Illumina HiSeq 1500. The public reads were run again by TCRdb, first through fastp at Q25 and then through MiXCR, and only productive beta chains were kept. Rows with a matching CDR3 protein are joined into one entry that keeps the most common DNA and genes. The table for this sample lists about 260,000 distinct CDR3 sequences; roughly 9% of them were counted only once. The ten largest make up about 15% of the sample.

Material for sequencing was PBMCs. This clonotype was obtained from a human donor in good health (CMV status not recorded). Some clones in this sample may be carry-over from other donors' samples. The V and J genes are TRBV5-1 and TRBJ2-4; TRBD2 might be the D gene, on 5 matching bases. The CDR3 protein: CASSLSAGGPGAKNIQYF. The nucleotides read TGCGCCAGCAGCTTGAGTGCCGGCGGGCCGGGTGCCAAAAACATTCAGTACTTC.